This note documents a single TCR beta chain sequence. An end of the junction does not agree with germline; a read error may underlie this. This sample was included in a study of CD8 T cells in ankylosing spondylitis. TCRdb reprocessed the 5' RACE reads via MiXCR and lists one record per CDR3 protein. The repertoire holds a few hundred thousand distinct CDR3 sequences, roughly 20% seen once, with 3.5% to 4.5% in the top ten. The CDR3 totals 13 residues. The germline gives CDR1 SSHAT, CDR2 FNYEAQ (reference sequence). The receptor comes from a female donor with ankylosing spondylitis or in good health (not recorded which). The chain has TRBV7-7 and TRBJ2-1; the match to TRBD2 covers 8 bases. The specimen sequenced was blood, either unsorted or a sorted T cell fraction (not recorded which). The CDR3, as DNA: TGTGCTAGCAGCTTAGACGGGGGGGATGAGCAGTTCTTC. Translating it yields CASSLDGGDEQFF. Full variable domain (remainder filled in from reference TRBV7-7 and TRBJ2-1): GAGVSQSPRYKVTKRGQDVTLRCDPISSHATLYWYQQALGQGPEFLTYFNYEAQPDKSGLPSDRFSAERPEGSISTLTIQRTEQRDSAMYRCASSLDGGDEQFFGPGTRLTVL.